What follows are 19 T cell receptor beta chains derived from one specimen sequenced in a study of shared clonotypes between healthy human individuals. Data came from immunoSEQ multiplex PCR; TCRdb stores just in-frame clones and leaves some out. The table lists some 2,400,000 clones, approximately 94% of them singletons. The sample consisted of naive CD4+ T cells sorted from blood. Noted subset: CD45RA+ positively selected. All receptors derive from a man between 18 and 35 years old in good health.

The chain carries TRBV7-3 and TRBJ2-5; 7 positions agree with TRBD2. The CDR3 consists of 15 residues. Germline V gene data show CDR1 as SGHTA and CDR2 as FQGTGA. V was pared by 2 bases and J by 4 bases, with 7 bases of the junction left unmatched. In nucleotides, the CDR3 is TGTGCCAGCAGCTTATTGGGCGGGGAGGGAGAGACCCAGTACTTC. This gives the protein CASSLLGGEGETQYF.

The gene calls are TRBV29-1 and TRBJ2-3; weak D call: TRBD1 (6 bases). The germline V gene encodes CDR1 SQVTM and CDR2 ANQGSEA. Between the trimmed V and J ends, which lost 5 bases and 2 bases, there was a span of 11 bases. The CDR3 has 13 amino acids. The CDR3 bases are TGCAGCGTTAAAACAGGGAACACAGATACGCAGTATTTT. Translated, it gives CSVKTGNTDTQYF.

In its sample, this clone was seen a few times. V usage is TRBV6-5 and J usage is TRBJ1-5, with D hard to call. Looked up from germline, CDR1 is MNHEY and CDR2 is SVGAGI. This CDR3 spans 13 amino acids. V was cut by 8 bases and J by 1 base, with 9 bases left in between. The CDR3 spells CASSEGSNQPQHF. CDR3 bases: TGTGCCAGCTCCGAAGGGAGCAATCAGCCCCAGCATTTT.

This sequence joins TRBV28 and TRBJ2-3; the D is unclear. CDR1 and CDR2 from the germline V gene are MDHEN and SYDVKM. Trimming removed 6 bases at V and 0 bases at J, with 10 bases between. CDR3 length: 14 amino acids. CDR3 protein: CASSSVFSTDTQYF. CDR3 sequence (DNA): TGTGCCAGCAGCTCGGTGTTCAGCACAGATACGCAGTATTTT.

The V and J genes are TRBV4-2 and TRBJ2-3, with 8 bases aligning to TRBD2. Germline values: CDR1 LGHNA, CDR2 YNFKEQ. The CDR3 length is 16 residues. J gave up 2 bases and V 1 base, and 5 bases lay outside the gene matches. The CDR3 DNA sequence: TGTGCCAGCAGCCAAGTTGCGGGGGGCCTCACAGATACGCAGTATTTT. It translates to CASSQVAGGLTDTQYF.

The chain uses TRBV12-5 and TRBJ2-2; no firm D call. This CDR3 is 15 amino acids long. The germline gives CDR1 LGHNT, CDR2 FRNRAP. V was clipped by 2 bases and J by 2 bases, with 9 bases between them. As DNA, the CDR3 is TGTGCTAGTGGTTTGTCTGGATCAAACACCGGGGAGCTGTTTTTT. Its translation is CASGLSGSNTGELFF.

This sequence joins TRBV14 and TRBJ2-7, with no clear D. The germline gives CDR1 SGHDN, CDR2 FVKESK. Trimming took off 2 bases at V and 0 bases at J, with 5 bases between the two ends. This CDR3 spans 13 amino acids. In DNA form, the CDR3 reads TGTGCCAGCAGCCAACGGTTCTCCTACGAGCAGTACTTC. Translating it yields CASSQRFSYEQYF.

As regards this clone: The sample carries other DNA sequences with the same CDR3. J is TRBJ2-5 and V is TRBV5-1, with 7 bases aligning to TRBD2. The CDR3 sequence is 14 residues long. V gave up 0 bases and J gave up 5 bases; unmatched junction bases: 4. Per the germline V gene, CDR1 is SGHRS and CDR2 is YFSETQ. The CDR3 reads CASSLGGGAETQYF. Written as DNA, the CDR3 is TGCGCCAGCAGCTTGGGCGGGGGAGCCGAGACCCAGTACTTC.

CDR3 DNA: TGTGCCAGCAGCTTAAGGGACGGCCAGCCCCAGCATTTT. Protein product: CASSLRDGQPQHF. The V and J genes are TRBV7-8 and TRBJ1-5, with D possibly being TRBD1 (5 bases). There are 13 residues in the CDR3. V gave up 2 bases and J gave up 7 bases, with 9 bases separating them. CDR1 is SGHVS and CDR2 is FQNEAQ in the germline V gene.

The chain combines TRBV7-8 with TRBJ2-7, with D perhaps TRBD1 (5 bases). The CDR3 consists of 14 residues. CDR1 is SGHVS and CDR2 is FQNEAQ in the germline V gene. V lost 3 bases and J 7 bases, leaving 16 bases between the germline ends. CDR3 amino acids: CASSFQAQGGEQYF. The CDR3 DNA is TGTGCCAGCAGCTTTCAAGCTCAGGGTGGGGAGCAGTACTTC.

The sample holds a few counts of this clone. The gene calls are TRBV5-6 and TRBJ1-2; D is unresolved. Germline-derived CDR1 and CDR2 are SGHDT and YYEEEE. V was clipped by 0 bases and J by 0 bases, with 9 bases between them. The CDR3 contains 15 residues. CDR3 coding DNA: TGTGCCAGCAGCTTGGTTTCAGCAGCTAACTATGGCTACACCTTC. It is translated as CASSLVSAANYGYTF.

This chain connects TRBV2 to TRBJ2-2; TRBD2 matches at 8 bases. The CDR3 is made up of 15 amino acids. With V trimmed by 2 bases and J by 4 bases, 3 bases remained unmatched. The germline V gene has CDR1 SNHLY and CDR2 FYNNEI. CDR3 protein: CASSEFSGITGELFF. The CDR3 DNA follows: TGTGCCAGCAGTGAATTTAGCGGGATCACCGGGGAGCTGTTTTTT.

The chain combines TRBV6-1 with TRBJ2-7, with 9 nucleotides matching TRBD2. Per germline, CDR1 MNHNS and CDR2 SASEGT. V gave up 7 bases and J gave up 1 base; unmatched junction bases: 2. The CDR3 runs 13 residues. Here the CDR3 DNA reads TGTGCCAGCACGGCGGGGGGGTCCTACGAGCAGTACTTC. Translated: CASTAGGSYEQYF.

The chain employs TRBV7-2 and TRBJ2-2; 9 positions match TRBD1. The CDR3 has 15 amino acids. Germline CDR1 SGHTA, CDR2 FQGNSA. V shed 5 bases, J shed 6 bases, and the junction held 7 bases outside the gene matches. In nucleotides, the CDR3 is TGTGCCAGCAGCCTCAACAGGGGGCAGGCCGGGGAGCTGTTTTTT. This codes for CASSLNRGQAGELFF. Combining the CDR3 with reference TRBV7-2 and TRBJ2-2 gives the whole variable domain GAGVSQSPSNKVTEKGKDVELRCDPISGHTALYWYRQSLGQGLEFLIYFQGNSAPDKSGLPSDRFSAERTGGSVSTLTIQRTQQEDSAVYLCASSLNRGQAGELFFGEGSRLTVL.

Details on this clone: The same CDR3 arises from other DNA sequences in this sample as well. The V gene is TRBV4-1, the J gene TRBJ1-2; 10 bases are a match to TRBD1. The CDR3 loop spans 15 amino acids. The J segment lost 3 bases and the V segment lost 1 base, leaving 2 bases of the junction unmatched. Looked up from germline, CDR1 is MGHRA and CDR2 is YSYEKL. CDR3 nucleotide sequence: TGCGCCAGCAGCCAAGGACAGGGGGCTGACTATGGCTACACCTTC. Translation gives CASSQGQGADYGYTF.

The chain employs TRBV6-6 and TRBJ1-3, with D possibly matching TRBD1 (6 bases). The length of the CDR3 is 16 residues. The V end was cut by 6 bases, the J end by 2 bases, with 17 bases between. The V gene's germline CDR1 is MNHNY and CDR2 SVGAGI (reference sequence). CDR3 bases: TGTGCCAGCAGCCCGAGGGGGGGGAAGGCTGGAAACACCATATATTTT. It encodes CASSPRGGKAGNTIYF.

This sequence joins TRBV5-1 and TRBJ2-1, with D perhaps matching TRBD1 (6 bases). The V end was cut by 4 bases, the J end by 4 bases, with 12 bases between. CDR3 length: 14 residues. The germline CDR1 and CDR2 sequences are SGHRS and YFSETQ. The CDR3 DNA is TGCGCCAGCAGCCTCGGACAGTTTTACAATGAGCAGTTCTTC. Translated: CASSLGQFYNEQFF.

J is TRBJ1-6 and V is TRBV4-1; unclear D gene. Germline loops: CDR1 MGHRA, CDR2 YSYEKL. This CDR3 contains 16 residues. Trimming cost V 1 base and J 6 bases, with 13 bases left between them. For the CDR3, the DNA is TGCGCCAGCAGCCAAGTAGGCAGAGCCTCTAATTCACCCCTCCACTTT. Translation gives CASSQVGRASNSPLHF.

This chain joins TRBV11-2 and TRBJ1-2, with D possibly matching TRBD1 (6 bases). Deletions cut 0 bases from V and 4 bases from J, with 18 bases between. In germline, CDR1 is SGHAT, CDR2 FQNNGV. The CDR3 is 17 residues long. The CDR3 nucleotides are TGTGCCAGCAGCTTAGATCCGACAGGCTCTTTCGGCTATGGCTACACCTTC. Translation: CASSLDPTGSFGYGYTF.